These 15 T cell receptor beta chains originate from one sample sequenced in a study of early T cells in non-severe SARS-CoV-2 infection. MiXCR was run by TCRdb on the 5' RACE reads, yielding one entry per CDR3 protein. The sample holds 51,000 or so distinct CDR3 sequences, approximately 10% seen once. Input material: whole blood. These TCRs come from an adult who was a healthcare worker with PCR-confirmed SARS-CoV-2 infection or an uninfected control (not recorded which).

As to this clonotype: A much larger clone lies a single base off, so this may be a read error. Since no conserved phenylalanine or tryptophan closes the CDR3, a read error is the likely cause. The V gene is TRBV7-2, the J gene TRBJ2-7; no clear D. From germline, CDR1 is SGHTA and CDR2 FQGNSA. The CDR3 runs to 15 residues. Deletions cut 6 bases from V and 0 bases from J, with 15 bases between. CDR3 DNA: TGTGCCAGCAGGACTTCCGTCAACCCCTCCTACGAGCAGTACCTC. Translation gives CASRTSVNPSYEQYL.

This sequence joins TRBV4-3 and TRBJ2-4; TRBD2 matches at 14 bases. V shed 1 base, J shed 0 bases, and the junction held 2 bases outside the gene matches. CDR1 and CDR2 (germline): LGHNA, YSLEER. CDR3 length equals 18 residues. As DNA, the CDR3 is TGCGCCAGCAGCCAAGGGACTAGCGGGGGGATAGCCAAAAACATTCAGTACTTC. Protein product: CASSQGTSGGIAKNIQYF.

The table lists this clonotype with many counts. The chain employs TRBV3-1 and TRBJ1-6; the match to TRBD1 covers 7 bases. Germline CDR1 is LGHDT and CDR2 is YNNKEL (reference sequence). The CDR3 runs 13 residues. V lost 3 bases to trimming and J lost 9 bases; unmatched junction nucleotides: 2. CDR3 nucleotide sequence: TGTGCCAGCAGCCAGCAGGGGGGTTCACCCCTCCACTTT. Its protein is CASSQQGGSPLHF.

This clonotype was observed a handful of times. The chain combines TRBV7-9 with TRBJ2-5; tentative D call: TRBD1 (5 bases). The ends were cut back, 6 bases at V and 3 bases at J, with 11 bases in the middle. CDR3 length equals 13 residues. Germline CDR1 is SEHNR and CDR2 is FQNEAQ (reference sequence). The CDR3 DNA follows: TGTGCCAGCAGTTACGACAGTAAAGAGACCCAGTACTTC. It translates to CASSYDSKETQYF.

This clonotype was seen a handful of times. The rearrangement uses TRBV7-2 and TRBJ2-3; possible D gene TRBD2, 5 bases. The ends were cut back, 6 bases at V and 6 bases at J, with 19 bases in the middle. Germline CDR1 and CDR2: SGHTA and FQGNSA. The CDR3 covers 15 residues. As DNA, the CDR3 is TGTGCCAGCAGTCCCGGGGTTGTGGTTGGGGATACGCAGTATTTT. As protein: CASSPGVVVGDTQYF.

The chain links TRBV7-2 to TRBJ1-4; D gene unclear. The germline V gene encodes CDR1 SGHTA and CDR2 FQGNSA. Trimming took 4 bases from V and 11 from J, leaving 11 bases between them. There are 12 residues in the CDR3. The CDR3 loop is CASSSLGYKLFF. In DNA form, the CDR3 reads TGTGCCAGCAGCTCCCTTGGGTACAAACTGTTTTTT.

The V and J genes are TRBV5-1 and TRBJ1-1, with a tentative D call TRBD1 (6 bases). V was cut by 3 bases and J by 4 bases, with 16 bases left in between. The CDR3 spans 15 residues. CDR1 and CDR2 from the germline V gene are SGHRS and YFSETQ. The CDR3 bases are TGCGCCAGCAGCTGGGCCCAGGGAGGGGGCACTGAAGCTTTCTTT. It is translated as CASSWAQGGGTEAFF.

DNA of the CDR3: TGTGCCAGCAGCCCCGACAGGACTGAAGCTTTCTTT. It is translated as CASSPDRTEAFF. The chain employs TRBV7-2 and TRBJ1-1; D is perhaps TRBD1 (6 bases). CDR1 SGHTA and CDR2 FQGNSA come from the germline V gene. V was clipped by 5 bases and J by 5 bases, with 9 bases between them. The CDR3 consists of 12 residues. The whole variable domain, remainder taken from reference TRBV7-2 and TRBJ1-1, is GAGVSQSPSNKVTEKGKDVELRCDPISGHTALYWYRQSLGQGLEFLIYFQGNSAPDKSGLPSDRFSAERTGGSVSTLTIQRTQQEDSAVYLCASSPDRTEAFFGQGTRLTVV.

The CDR3 protein is CASSLAGPNSNQPQHF. Here the CDR3 DNA reads TGTGCCAGCAGCTTAGCGGGGCCAAATAGCAATCAGCCCCAGCATTTT. The chain carries TRBV7-2 and TRBJ1-5, with D possibly matching TRBD1 (5 bases). This CDR3 contains 16 residues. Germline V gene sequence: CDR1 SGHTA, CDR2 FQGNSA. Trimming shortened V by 0 bases and J by 0 bases, and 9 bases separated the two germline ends.

This clonotype came up many times. This sequence joins TRBV4-1 and TRBJ2-6, with D perhaps matching TRBD2 (6 bases). Trimming shortened V by 8 bases and J by 0 bases, and 8 bases separated the two germline ends. CDR1 and CDR2 from the germline V gene are MGHRA and YSYEKL. The CDR3 spans 14 residues. In DNA, the CDR3 is TGCGCCAGCGCGGGGCTCTCTGGGGCCAACGTCCTGACTTTC. Its translation is CASAGLSGANVLTF.

The CDR3 here is CASRSDGLHNEQFF. The CDR3 bases are TGTGCCAGCCGATCGGACGGCCTCCACAATGAGCAGTTCTTC. V is TRBV7-9 and J is TRBJ2-1; D is unclear. The length of the CDR3 is 14 residues. Looked up from germline, CDR1 is SEHNR and CDR2 is FQNEAQ (reference sequence). The V end was cut by 8 bases, the J end by 5 bases, with 16 bases between. Variable domain in full (rest from reference TRBV7-9 and TRBJ2-1): DTGVSQNPRHKITKRGQNVTFRCDPISEHNRLYWYRQTLGQGPEFLTYFQNEAQLEKSRLLSDRFSAERPKGSFSTLEIQRTEQGDSAMYLCASRSDGLHNEQFFGPGTRLTVL.

The chain recombines TRBV11-2 with TRBJ1-2; the D is unclear. Germline V CDR1 and CDR2: SGHAT, FQNNGV. Trimming pared 5 bases from V and 2 bases from J, leaving 6 bases between. This CDR3 is 12 amino acids long. The CDR3 region has the DNA TGTGCCAGCAGCCACGAGAACTATGGCTACACCTTC. Encoded protein: CASSHENYGYTF.

This chain joins TRBV28 and TRBJ2-7; unclear D gene. CDR3 length: 12 amino acids. V dropped 5 bases and J dropped 4 bases, with 9 bases sitting between them. Germline values: CDR1 MDHEN, CDR2 SYDVKM. The CDR3 DNA follows: TGTGCCAGCAGTACCTCCCTTTACGAGCAGTACTTC. Protein product: CASSTSLYEQYF.

The genes are TRBV3-1 and TRBJ2-1; D uncertain. CDR3 length: 12 amino acids. In germline, CDR1 is LGHDT, CDR2 YNNKEL (reference sequence). The ends were cut back, 4 bases at V and 8 bases at J, with 9 bases in the middle. As DNA, the CDR3 is TGTGCCAGCAGCCGAGTAGCCGATGAGCAGTTCTTC. Translating gives CASSRVADEQFF.

The chain uses TRBV18 and TRBJ1-2; 10 positions agree with TRBD1. Trimming at V came to 3 bases and at J to 6 bases, leaving 4 bases not matched to a gene. The CDR3 contains 14 residues. Germline V CDR1 and CDR2: KGHSH, LQKENI. The CDR3 region has the DNA TGTGCCAGCTCACCGGGACAGGGGATCGATGGCTACACCTTC. Translated: CASSPGQGIDGYTF. Full variable domain (rest looked up from reference TRBV18 and TRBJ1-2): NAGVMQNPRHLVRRRGQEARLRCSPMKGHSHVYWYRQLPEEGLKFMVYLQKENIIDESGMPKERFSAEFPKEGPSILRIQQVVRGDSAAYFCASSPGQGIDGYTFGSGTRLTVV.